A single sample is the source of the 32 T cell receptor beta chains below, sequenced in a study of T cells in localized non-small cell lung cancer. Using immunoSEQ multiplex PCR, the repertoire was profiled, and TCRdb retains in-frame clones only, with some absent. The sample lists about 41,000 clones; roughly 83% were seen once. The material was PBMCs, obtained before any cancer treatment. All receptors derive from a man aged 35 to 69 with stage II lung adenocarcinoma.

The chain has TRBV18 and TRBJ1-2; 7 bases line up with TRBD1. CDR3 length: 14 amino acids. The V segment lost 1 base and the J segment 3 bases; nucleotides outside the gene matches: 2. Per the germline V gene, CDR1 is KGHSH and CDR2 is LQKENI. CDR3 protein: CASSPQGGDYGYTF. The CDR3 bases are TGTGCCAGCTCACCACAAGGGGGCGACTATGGCTACACCTTC.

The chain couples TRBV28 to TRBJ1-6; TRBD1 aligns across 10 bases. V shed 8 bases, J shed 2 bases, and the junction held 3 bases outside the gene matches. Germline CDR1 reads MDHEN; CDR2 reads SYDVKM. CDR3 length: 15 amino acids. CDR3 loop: CASDGTGAYNSPLHF. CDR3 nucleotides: TGTGCCAGCGACGGGACAGGGGCCTATAATTCACCCCTCCACTTT.

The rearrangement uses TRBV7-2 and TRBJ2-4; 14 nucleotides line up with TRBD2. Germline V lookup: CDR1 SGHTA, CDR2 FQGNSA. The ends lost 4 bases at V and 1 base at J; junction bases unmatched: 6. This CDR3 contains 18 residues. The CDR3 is CASSSQRTSGRAKNIQYF. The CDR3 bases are TGTGCCAGCAGCTCTCAACGGACTAGCGGGAGGGCCAAAAACATTCAGTACTTC.

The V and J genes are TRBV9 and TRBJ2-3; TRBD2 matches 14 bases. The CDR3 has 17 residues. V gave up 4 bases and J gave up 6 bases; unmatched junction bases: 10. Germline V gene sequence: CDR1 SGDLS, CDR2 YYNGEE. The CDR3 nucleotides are TGTGCCAGCAGCTTCGGACTAGCGGGAGGAGGGGCGGATACGCAGTATTTT. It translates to CASSFGLAGGGADTQYF. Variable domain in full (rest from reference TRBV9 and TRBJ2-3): DSGVTQTPKHLITATGQRVTLRCSPRSGDLSVYWYQQSLDQGLQFLIQYYNGEERAKGNILERFSAQQFPDLHSELNLSSLELGDSALYFCASSFGLAGGGADTQYFGPGTRLTVL.

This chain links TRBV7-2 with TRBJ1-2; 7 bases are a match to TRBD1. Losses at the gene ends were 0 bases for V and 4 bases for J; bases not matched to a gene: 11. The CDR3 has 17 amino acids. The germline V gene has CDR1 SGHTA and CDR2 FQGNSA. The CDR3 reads CASSLAARQGVSYGYTF. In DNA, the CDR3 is TGTGCCAGCAGCTTAGCGGCCAGGCAGGGGGTGAGCTATGGCTACACCTTC.

The chain's CDR3 is CASSKHRDRSYEQYF. Written as DNA, the CDR3 is TGTGCCAGCAGCAAGCACCGGGACAGATCCTACGAGCAGTACTTC. V is TRBV21-1 and J is TRBJ2-7; the D segment call TRBD1 is taken from the table without a DNA check. TRBV21-1 is designated a pseudogene. This CDR3 spans 15 amino acids.

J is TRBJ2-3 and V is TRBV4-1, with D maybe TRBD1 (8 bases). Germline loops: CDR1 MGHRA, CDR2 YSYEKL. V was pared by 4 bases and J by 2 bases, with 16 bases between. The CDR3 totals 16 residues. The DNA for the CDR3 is TGCGCCAGCAGCCGAAGCGGGACAGGAACCACAGATACGCAGTATTTT. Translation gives CASSRSGTGTTDTQYF.

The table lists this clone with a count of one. The CDR3 sequence is CASSSQREADTQYF. The DNA for the CDR3 is TGTGCCAGTAGTAGCCAGCGGGAGGCAGATACGCAGTATTTT. The J gene is TRBJ2-3, the V gene TRBV19, with TRBD2 matching over 9 bases. Germline values: CDR1 LNHDA, CDR2 SQIVND (reference sequence). With V trimmed by 4 bases and J by 4 bases, 3 bases remained unmatched. The CDR3 runs 14 residues.

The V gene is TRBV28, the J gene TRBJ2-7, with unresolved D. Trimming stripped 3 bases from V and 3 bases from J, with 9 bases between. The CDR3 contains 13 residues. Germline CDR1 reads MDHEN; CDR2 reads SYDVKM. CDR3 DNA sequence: TGTGCCAGCAGTTTGCAGGCCTACTACGAGCAGTACTTC. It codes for CASSLQAYYEQYF.

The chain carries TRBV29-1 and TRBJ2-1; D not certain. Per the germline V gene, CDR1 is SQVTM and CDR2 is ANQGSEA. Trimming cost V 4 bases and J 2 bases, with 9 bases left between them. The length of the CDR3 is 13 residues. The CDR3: CSVAPVAYNEQFF. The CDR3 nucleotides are TGCAGCGTTGCCCCGGTAGCCTACAATGAGCAGTTCTTC.

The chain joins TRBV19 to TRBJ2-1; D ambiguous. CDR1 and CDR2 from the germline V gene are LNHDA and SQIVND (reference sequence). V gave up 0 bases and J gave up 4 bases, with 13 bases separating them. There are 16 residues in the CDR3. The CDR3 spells CASSIEPGPYYNEQFF. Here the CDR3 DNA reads TGTGCCAGTAGTATAGAGCCGGGCCCCTATTACAATGAGCAGTTCTTC.

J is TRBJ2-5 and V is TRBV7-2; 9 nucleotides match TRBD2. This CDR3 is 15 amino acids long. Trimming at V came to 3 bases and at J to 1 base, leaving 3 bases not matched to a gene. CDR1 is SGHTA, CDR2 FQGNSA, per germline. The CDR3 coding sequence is TGTGCCAGCAGCTTCCAGCGGGGGGTCCAAGAGACCCAGTACTTC. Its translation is CASSFQRGVQETQYF.

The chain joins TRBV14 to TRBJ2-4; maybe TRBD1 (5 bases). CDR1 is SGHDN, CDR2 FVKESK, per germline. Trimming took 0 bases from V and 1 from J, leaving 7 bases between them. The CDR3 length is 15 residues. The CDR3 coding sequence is TGTGCCAGCAGCCAAGACAGGGTTGCCAAAAACATTCAGTACTTC. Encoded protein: CASSQDRVAKNIQYF.

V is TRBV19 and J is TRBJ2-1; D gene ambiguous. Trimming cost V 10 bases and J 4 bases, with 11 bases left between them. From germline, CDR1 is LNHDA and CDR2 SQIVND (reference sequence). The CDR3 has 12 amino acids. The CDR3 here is CATRVGYNEQFF. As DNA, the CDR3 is TGTGCCACTAGGGTGGGTTACAATGAGCAGTTCTTC.

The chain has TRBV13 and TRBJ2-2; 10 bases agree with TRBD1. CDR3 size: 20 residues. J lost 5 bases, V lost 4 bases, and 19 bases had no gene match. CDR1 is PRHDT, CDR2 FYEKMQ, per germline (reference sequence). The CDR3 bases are TGTGCCAGCAGCTCGCTCCGCCGGGACAGGGGTCGTCAGTGGACCGGGGAGCTGTTTTTT. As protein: CASSSLRRDRGRQWTGELFF.

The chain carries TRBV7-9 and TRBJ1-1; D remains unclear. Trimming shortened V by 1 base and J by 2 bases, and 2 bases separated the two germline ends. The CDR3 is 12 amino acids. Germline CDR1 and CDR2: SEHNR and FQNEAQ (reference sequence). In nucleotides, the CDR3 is TGTGCCAGCAGCTTAGATAACACTGAAGCTTTCTTT. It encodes CASSLDNTEAFF.

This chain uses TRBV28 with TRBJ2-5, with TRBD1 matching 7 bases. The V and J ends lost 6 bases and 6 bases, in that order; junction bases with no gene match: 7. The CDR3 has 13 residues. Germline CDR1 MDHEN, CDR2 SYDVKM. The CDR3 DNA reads TGTGCCAGCAGCTCAGGGGGTACCCAGACCCAGTACTTC. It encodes CASSSGGTQTQYF.

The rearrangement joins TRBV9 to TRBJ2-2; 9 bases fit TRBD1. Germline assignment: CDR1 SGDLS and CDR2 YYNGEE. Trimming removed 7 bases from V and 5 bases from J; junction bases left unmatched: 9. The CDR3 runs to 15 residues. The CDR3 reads CASRTGESRTGELFF. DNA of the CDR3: TGTGCCAGCCGGACAGGGGAGAGTAGGACCGGGGAGCTGTTTTTT.

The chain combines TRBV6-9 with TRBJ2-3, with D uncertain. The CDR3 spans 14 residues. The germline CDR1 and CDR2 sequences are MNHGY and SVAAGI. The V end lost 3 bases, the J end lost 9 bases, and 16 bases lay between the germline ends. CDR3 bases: TGTGCCAGCAGTTACAGAAGTCCAGGTTCCACGCAGTATTTT. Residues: CASSYRSPGSTQYF.

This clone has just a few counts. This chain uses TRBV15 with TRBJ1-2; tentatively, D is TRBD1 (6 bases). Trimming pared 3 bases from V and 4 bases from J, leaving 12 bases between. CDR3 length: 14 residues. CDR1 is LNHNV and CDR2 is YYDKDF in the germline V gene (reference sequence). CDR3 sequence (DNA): TGTGCCACCAGCAGGGGAGGGGGTATCTATGGCTACACCTTC. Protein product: CATSRGGGIYGYTF. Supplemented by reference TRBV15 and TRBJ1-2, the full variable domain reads DAMVIQNPRYQVTQFGKPVTLSCSQTLNHNVMYWYQQKSSQAPKLLFHYYDKDFNNEADTPDNFQSRRPNTSFCFLDIRSPGLGDTAMYLCATSRGGGIYGYTFGSGTRLTVV.

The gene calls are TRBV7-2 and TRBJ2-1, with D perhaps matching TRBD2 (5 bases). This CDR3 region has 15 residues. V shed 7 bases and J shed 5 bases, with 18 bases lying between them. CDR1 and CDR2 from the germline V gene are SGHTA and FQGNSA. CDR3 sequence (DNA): TGTGCCAGCACCCCGAGGGCTAAGGGCAACAATGAGCAGTTCTTC. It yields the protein CASTPRAKGNNEQFF.

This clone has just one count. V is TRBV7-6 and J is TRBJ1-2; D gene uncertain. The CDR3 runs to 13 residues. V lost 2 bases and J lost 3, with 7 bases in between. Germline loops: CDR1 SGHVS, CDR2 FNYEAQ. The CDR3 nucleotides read TGTGCCAGCAGCTTATCCATTTACTATGGCTACACCTTC. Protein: CASSLSIYYGYTF. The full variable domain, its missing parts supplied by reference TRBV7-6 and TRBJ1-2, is GAGVSQSPRYKVTKRGQDVALRCDPISGHVSLYWYRQALGQGPEFLTYFNYEAQQDKSGLPNDRFSAERPEGSISTLTIQRTEQRDSAMYRCASSLSIYYGYTFGSGTRLTVV.

CDR3 nucleotide sequence: TGTGCCAGTAGTATCCGGACAGGAGCCTACGAGCAGTACTTC. This encodes CASSIRTGAYEQYF. The chain couples TRBV19 to TRBJ2-7; TRBD1 aligns across 7 bases. Germline values: CDR1 LNHDA, CDR2 SQIVND (reference sequence). The CDR3 sequence is 14 residues long. J lost 2 bases, V lost 3 bases, and 4 bases had no gene match.

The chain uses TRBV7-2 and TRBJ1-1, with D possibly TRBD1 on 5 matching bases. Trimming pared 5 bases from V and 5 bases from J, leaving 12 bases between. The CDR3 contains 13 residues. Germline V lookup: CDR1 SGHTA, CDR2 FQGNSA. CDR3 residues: CASSTRGRTEAFF. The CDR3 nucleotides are TGTGCCAGCAGCACCCGGGGGAGGACTGAAGCTTTCTTT.

As DNA, the CDR3 is TGTGCCAGCAGTTGGAAAGCCCCCACAGATACGCAGTATTTT. This codes for CASSWKAPTDTQYF. The V call is TRBV27, the J call TRBJ2-3, with no clear D. The CDR3 is made up of 14 amino acids. With 4 bases removed from V and 2 bases from J, the gap between germline ends came to 10 bases. In germline, CDR1 is MNHEY, CDR2 SMNVEV (reference sequence).

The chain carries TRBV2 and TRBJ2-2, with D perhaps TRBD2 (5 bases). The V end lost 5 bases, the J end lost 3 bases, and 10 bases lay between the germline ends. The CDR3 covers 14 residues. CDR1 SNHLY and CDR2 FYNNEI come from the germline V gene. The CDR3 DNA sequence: TGTGCCAGCAGTAAAGAGGGAGACACCGGGGAGCTGTTTTTT. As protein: CASSKEGDTGELFF.

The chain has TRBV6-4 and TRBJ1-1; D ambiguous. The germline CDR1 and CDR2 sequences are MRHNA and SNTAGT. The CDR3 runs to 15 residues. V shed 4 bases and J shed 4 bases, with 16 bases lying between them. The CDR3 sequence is CASSVTSSGGTEAFF. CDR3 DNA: TGTGCCAGCAGTGTAACCAGTTCGGGTGGCACTGAAGCTTTCTTT.

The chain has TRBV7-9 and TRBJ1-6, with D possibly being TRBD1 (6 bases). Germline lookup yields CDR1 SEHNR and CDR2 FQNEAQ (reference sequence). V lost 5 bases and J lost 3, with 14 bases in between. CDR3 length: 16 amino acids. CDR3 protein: CASSDGTRNYNSPLHF. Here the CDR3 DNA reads TGTGCCAGCAGCGACGGGACAAGGAACTATAATTCACCCCTCCACTTT.

CDR3 in amino acids: CASTDSRNQPQHF. Written as DNA, the CDR3 is TGTGCCAGCACTGACAGCCGCAATCAGCCCCAGCATTTT. The V and J genes are TRBV19 and TRBJ1-5; a possible D gene is TRBD1 (5 bases). The length of the CDR3 is 13 residues. V lost 9 bases and J 2 bases, leaving 11 bases between the germline ends. CDR1 is LNHDA and CDR2 is SQIVND in the germline V gene (reference sequence).

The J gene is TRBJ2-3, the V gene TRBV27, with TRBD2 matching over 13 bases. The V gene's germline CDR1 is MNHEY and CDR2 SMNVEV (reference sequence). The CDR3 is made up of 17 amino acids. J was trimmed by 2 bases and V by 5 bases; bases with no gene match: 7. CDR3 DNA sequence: TGTGCCAGCAGTCAAAAGGGACTAGCGGGGACCACAGATACGCAGTATTTT. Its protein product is CASSQKGLAGTTDTQYF.

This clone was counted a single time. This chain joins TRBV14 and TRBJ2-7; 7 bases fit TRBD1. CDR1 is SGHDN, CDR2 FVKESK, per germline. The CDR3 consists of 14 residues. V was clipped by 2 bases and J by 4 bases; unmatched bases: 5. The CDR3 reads CASSQSGTAYEQYF. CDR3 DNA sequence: TGTGCCAGCAGCCAATCCGGGACAGCGTACGAGCAGTACTTC.

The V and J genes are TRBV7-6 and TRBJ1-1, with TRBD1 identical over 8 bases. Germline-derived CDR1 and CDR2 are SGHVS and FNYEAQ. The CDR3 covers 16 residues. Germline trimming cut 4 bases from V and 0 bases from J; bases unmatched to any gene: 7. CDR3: CASSSRTGPLNTEAFF. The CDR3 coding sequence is TGTGCCAGCAGCTCCAGGACAGGGCCTTTGAACACTGAAGCTTTCTTT.